The entry that follows covers one TCR beta chain sequence. These data belong to a study of T cell clones after liver transplantation. Study-wide context: Three of eight recipients were HCV-positive; others had non-autoimmune, non-viral indications.

The repertoire was sequenced with immunoSEQ multiplex PCR; TCRdb's copy has only in-frame clones and lacks some. In the table there are 50,000 or so clones, roughly 70% of which are singletons. Germline loops: CDR1 SGHNT, CDR2 YYREEE (reference sequence). This CDR3 region has 12 residues. Between the trimmed V and J ends, which lost 0 bases and 7 bases, there was a span of 5 bases. This chain uses TRBV5-4 with TRBJ1-3; no definite D call. This clonotype was obtained from a human patient who received a liver transplant. The graft donor may be the source of some T cells. The starting material was CD4+ T cells from blood, obtained 54 months after liver transplant. The CDR3 DNA follows: TGTGCCAGCAGCTTGGACCGTAACACCATATATTTT. It yields the protein CASSLDRNTIYF.